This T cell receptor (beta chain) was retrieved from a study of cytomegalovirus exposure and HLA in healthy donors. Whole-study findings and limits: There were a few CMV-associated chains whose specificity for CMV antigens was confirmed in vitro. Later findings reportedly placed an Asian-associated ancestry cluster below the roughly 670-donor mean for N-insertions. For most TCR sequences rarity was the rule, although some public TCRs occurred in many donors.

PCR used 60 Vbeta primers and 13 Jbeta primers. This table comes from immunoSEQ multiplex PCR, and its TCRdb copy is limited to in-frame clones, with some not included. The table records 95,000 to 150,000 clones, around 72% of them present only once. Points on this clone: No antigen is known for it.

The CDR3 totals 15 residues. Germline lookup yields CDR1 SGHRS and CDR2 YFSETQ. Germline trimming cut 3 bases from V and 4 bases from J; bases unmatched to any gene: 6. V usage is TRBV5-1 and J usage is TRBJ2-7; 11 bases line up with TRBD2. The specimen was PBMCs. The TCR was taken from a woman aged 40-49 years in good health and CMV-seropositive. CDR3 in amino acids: CASSSGTSGIYEQYF. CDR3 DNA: TGCGCCAGCAGCTCCGGGACTAGCGGAATTTACGAGCAGTACTTC. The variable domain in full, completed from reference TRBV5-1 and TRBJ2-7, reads KAGVTQTPRYLIKTRGQQVTLSCSPISGHRSVSWYQQTPGQGLQFLFEYFSETQRNKGNFPGRFSGRQFSNSRSEMNVSTLELGDSALYLCASSSGTSGIYEQYFGPGTRLTVT.